This T cell receptor beta chain was captured by sequencing in a study of cytomegalovirus exposure and HLA in healthy donors. Broader study findings: In the roughly 130 validation repertoires, a later analysis found that first-cohort TCR clusters tended to co-occur.

The V gene lost 3 bases and the J gene lost 7 bases, with 10 bases spanning the gap. The CDR3 is 12 residues long. Germline CDR1 is KGHSH and CDR2 is LQKENI. A word on this clone: Its antigen is not known.

Donors were drawn from the approximately 120-subject validation cohort, separate from the roughly 700-subject first cohort. Only in-frame clones appear in the TCRdb table, and some are missing; sequencing was by immunoSEQ multiplex PCR. The table lists approximately 300,000 clones, 86% of them singletons. Source material: PBMCs. The sequence was collected from a young woman in good health and CMV-seronegative. The rearrangement links TRBV18 to TRBJ2-7, with D possibly matching TRBD1 (5 bases). The DNA of the CDR3 is TGTGCCAGCTCACCCTATAAGGGGGAGCAGTACTTC. This translates into CASSPYKGEQYF.